The T cell receptor beta chain described here comes from a study of T-cell reconstitution after alpha-beta-depleted transplantation in children. V trimming: 2 bases; J trimming: 1 base; junction bases outside the gene matches: 8. Germline CDR1 reads SGHVS; CDR2 reads FQNEAQ. The CDR3 consists of 17 residues. Construction of the TCRbeta library involved unique molecular identifiers. TCRdb recomputed calls from the PCR reads with MiXCR, one row per CDR3 protein. The table has over 450,000 distinct CDR3 sequences, under 12% seen once. A few counts support this clonotype. Antigen specificity is unknown. General study findings and limits: Reportedly, only several hundred clones from non-depleted graft cells drove alpha-beta T-cell counts at about two months. Most T-cell counts and diversity one year after the transplant came from T cells that were newly produced.

The chain is built from TRBV7-8 and TRBJ2-3; 8 bases agree with TRBD2. This receptor was taken from a child aged 2 to 10 with inherited bone marrow failure, due to receive a stem cell transplant. This material consisted of PBMCs, taken before TCRalphabeta/CD19-depleted stem cell transplant. The CDR3 spells CASSLISAGGGTDTQYF. The CDR3 region has the DNA TGTGCCAGCAGCTTAATCTCGGCGGGAGGAGGCACAGATACGCAGTATTTT.